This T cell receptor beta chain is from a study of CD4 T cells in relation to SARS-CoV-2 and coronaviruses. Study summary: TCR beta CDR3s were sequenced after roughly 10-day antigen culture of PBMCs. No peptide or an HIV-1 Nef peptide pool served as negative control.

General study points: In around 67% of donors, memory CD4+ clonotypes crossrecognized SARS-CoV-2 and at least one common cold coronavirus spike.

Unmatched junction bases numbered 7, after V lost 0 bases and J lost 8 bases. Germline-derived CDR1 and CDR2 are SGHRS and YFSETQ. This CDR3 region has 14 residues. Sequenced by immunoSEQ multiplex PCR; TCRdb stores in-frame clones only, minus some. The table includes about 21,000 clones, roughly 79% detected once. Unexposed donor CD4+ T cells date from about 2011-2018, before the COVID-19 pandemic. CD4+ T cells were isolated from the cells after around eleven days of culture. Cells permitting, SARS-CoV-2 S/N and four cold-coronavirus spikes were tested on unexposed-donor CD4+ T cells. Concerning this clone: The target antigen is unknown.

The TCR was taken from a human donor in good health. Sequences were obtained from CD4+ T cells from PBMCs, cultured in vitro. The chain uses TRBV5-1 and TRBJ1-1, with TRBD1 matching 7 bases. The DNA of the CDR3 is TGCGCCAGCAGCTTGGGACAGGGAGGCTGGGAAGCTTTCTTT. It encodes CASSLGQGGWEAFF.